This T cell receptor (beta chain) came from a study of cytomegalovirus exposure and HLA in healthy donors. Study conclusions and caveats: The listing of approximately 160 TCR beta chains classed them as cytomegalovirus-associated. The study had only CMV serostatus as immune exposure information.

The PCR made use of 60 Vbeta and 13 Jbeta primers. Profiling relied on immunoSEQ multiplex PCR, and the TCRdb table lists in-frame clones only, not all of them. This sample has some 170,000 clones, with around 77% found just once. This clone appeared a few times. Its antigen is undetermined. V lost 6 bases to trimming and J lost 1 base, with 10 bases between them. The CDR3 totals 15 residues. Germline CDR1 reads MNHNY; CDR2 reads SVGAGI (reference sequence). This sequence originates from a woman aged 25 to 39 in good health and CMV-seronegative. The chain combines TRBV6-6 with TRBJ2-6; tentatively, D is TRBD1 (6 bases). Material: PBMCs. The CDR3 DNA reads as TGTGCCAGCAGCCAAACAGGGTCTGGGGCCAACGTCCTGACTTTC. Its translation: CASSQTGSGANVLTF.